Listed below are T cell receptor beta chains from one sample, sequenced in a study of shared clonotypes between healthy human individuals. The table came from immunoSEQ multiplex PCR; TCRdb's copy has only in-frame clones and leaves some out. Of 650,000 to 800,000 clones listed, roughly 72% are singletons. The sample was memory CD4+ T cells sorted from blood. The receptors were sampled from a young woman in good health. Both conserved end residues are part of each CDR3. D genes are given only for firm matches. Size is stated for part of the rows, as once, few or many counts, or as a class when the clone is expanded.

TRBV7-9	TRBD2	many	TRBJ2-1	TGTGCCAGCAGCCGTAGCGGGGGCTCCTACAATGAGCAGTTCTTC	CASSRSGGSYNEQFF
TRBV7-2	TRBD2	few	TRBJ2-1	TGTGCCAGCAGCACTCAGCGGGATACCAAGCAGTTCTTC	CASSTQRDTKQFF
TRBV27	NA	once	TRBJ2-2	TGTGCCAGCAGAGGGAACAGAGGAGCCGGGGAGCTGTTTTTT	CASRGNRGAGELFF
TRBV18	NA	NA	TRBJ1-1	TGTGCCAGCTCACCTGCCATAGGCAGGACTGAAGCTTTCTTT	CASSPAIGRTEAFF
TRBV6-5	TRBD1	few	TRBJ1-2	TGTGCCAGCAGCCGCCCGACAGGGGGCGGCTACACCTTC	CASSRPTGGGYTF
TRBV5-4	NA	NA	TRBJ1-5	TGTGCCAGCAGCCCGGAAGTGGCGAGAAGCAATCAGCCCCAGCATTTT	CASSPEVARSNQPQHF
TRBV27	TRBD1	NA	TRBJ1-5	TGTGCCAGCAGTCACGGACAGGGTCCTCATCAGCCCCAGCATTTT	CASSHGQGPHQPQHF
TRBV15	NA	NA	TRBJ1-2	TGTGCCACCAGCAGACCAGGGGCGCGAGGGGGTCATGGCTACACCTTC	CATSRPGARGGHGYTF
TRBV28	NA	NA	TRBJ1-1	TGTGCCAGCAGTTTATACAGGAGTAACACTGAAGCTTTCTTT	CASSLYRSNTEAFF
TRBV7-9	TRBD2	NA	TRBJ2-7	TGTGCCAGCAGCCCCCTACTAGCGAACTCCTACGAGCAGTACTTC	CASSPLLANSYEQYF
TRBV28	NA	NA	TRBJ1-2	TGTGCCAGCAGTTTATTGGGCAGGGAGCGTGGCTACACCTTC	CASSLLGRERGYTF
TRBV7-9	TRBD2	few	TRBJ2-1	TGTGCCAGCAGCTTAGCAGAGACTAGCGGGAGGGCCGGTCACTTCTTC	CASSLAETSGRAGHFF
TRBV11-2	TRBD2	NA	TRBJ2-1	TGTGCCAGCAGCTCAAGGCCTAGCGGTCCCTCCTACAATGAGCAGTTCTTC	CASSSRPSGPSYNEQFF
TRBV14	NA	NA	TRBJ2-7	TGTGCCAGCAGTAGGGGGGAGGGCGACGAGCAGTACTTC	CASSRGEGDEQYF
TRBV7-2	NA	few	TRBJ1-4	TGTGCCAGCAGCTACGAGGGGGGGAAAAAACTGTTTTTT	CASSYEGGKKLFF
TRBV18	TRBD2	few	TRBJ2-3	TGTGCCAGCTCACCAGATCAACTAGCGGGAGGTGATACGCAGTATTTT	CASSPDQLAGGDTQYF
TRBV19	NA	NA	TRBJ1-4	TGTGCCAGTAGTGCAAAACAGGGTTGGGATGAAAAACTGTTTTTT	CASSAKQGWDEKLFF